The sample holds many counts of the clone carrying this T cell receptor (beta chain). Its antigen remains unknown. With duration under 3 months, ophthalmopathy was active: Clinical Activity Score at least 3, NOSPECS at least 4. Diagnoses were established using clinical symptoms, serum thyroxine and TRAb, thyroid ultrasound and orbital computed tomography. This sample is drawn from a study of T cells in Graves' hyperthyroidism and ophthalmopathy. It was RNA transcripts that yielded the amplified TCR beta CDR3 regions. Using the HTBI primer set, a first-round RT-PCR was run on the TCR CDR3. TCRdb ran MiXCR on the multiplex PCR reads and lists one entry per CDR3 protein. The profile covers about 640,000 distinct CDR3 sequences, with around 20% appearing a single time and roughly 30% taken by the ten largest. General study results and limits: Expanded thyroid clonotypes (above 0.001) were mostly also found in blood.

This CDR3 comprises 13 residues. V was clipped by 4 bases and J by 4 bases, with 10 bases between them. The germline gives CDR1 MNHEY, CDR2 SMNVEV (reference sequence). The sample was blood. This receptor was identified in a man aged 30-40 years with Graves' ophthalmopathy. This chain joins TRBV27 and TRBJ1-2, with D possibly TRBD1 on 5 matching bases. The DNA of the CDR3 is TGTGCCAGCAGTTCGACAGACCGCTATGGCTACACCTTC. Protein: CASSSTDRYGYTF.